The 13 T cell receptor beta chains below come from one sample, sequenced in a study of CD8 T cells in ankylosing spondylitis. Points from the study as a whole: A TCR beta motif of several highly homologous variants seemed to mark ankylosing spondylitis blood.

Their specific antigens are unknown. MiXCR was run by TCRdb on the 5' RACE reads, yielding one entry per CDR3 protein. Of roughly 220,000 distinct CDR3 sequences in the sample, 18% were seen once. Sequencing input: blood, either unsorted or a sorted T cell fraction (not recorded which). These TCRs come from a male donor with ankylosing spondylitis.

This clonotype has only a few counts. The rearrangement joins TRBV7-9 to TRBJ2-1; unclear D gene. V lost 8 bases to trimming and J lost 2 bases, with 10 bases between them. The germline CDR1 and CDR2 sequences are SEHNR and FQNEAQ (reference sequence). This CDR3 has 13 residues. The CDR3 spells CASGDIAYNEQFF. CDR3 sequence (DNA): TGTGCCAGCGGGGATATCGCCTACAATGAGCAGTTCTTC.

The chain employs TRBV6-2 or TRBV6-3 and TRBJ2-1, with D unclear. The CDR3 has 17 amino acids. Trimming took 0 bases from V and 0 from J, leaving 12 bases between them. Per germline, CDR1 MNHEY and CDR2 SVGEGT. CDR3 in DNA: TGTGCCAGCAGTTACTCAGCCGGGCAGAGCTCCTACAATGAGCAGTTCTTC. Translating it yields CASSYSAGQSSYNEQFF.

The genes are TRBV29-1 and TRBJ2-3; 9 positions match TRBD1. The CDR3 is 14 residues long. Germline assignment: CDR1 SQVTM and CDR2 ANQGSEA. The trim removed 6 bases at V and 1 base at J, leaving 5 bases unmatched. The CDR3 bases are TGCAGCGTCGAGGGACAGGGACGCACAGATACGCAGTATTTT. Translating it yields CSVEGQGRTDTQYF.

This clonotype was counted between two and nine times. The chain employs TRBV27 and TRBJ2-1; D is tentatively TRBD1 or TRBD2 (6 bases each). V dropped 8 bases and J dropped 8 bases, with 13 bases sitting between them. Germline V gene lookup returns CDR1 MNHEY and CDR2 SMNVEV (reference sequence). The CDR3 length is 12 residues. CDR3 residues: CASAPRGHEQFF. CDR3 DNA: TGTGCCAGCGCCCCCCGGGGGCATGAGCAGTTCTTC.

The V call is TRBV19, the J call TRBJ2-6, with D possibly being TRBD1 (6 bases). The V and J ends lost 2 bases and 2 bases respectively, with 7 bases between them. CDR1 is LNHDA, CDR2 SQIVND, per germline (reference sequence). The CDR3 has 15 residues. CDR3 coding DNA: TGTGCCAGTAGTATACAGGGGACTGGGGCCAACGTCCTGACTTTC. The encoded protein is CASSIQGTGANVLTF.

V gene TRBV28 combines with J gene TRBJ1-1; 9 bases match TRBD1. V shed 5 bases and J 11 bases; nucleotides not matched to a gene: 6. Looked up from germline, CDR1 is MDHEN and CDR2 is SYDVKM. The CDR3 runs to 12 residues. DNA of the CDR3: TGTGCCAGCAGTCCCACAGGGGGCGTGGCTTTCTTT. This sequence encodes CASSPTGGVAFF.

This clonotype was seen only a few times. The chain recombines TRBV6-2 or TRBV6-3 with TRBJ1-1, with D unclear. The CDR3 spans 15 residues. Germline loops: CDR1 MNHEY, CDR2 SVGEGT. Trimming removed 2 bases from V and 1 base from J, with 11 bases in between. This CDR3 reads CASSYLWIRNTEAFF. CDR3 in DNA: TGTGCCAGCAGTTACCTATGGATCAGGAACACTGAAGCTTTCTTT.

This clonotype has a handful of counts. This chain joins TRBV7-8 and TRBJ2-4; 9 bases map to TRBD2. V was clipped by 4 bases and J by 0 bases; unmatched bases: 7. This CDR3 has 17 amino acids. Germline V CDR1 and CDR2: SGHVS, FQNEAQ. The CDR3 nucleotides read TGTGCCAGCAGCTCCCCCGGGACTAGCCCAGCCAAAAACATTCAGTACTTC. Its protein product is CASSSPGTSPAKNIQYF.

The chain is built from TRBV7-3 and TRBJ2-4, with TRBD1 matching over 10 bases. V was pared by 3 bases and J by 3 bases, with 14 bases of the junction left unmatched. The CDR3 contains 19 residues. The V gene's germline CDR1 is SGHTA and CDR2 FQGTGA. CDR3 in DNA: TGTGCCAGCAGCTTCCCCCGGGACAGGGGTGGTGTAGACAAAAACATTCAGTACTTC. It specifies CASSFPRDRGGVDKNIQYF.

The chain carries TRBV13 and TRBJ1-1; the D is unclear. Trimming took 0 bases from V and 4 from J, leaving 6 bases between them. From germline, CDR1 is PRHDT and CDR2 FYEKMQ (reference sequence). There are 13 residues in the CDR3. The CDR3 protein is CASSLGPSTEAFF. In nucleotides, the CDR3 is TGTGCCAGCAGCTTAGGCCCTTCCACTGAAGCTTTCTTT.

This clonotype was counted a few times. The chain joins TRBV20-1 to TRBJ2-1; TRBD2 is a possible D gene (5 bases). Trimming removed 6 bases from V and 5 bases from J, with 17 bases in between. Germline V CDR1 and CDR2: DFQATT, SNEGSKA (reference sequence). The CDR3 contains 14 residues. The CDR3 reads CSAYPDVANNEQFF. DNA for the CDR3: TGCAGTGCCTACCCTGATGTAGCGAACAATGAGCAGTTCTTC.

This sequence joins TRBV7-3 and TRBJ1-1; 7 bases match TRBD1. CDR1 and CDR2 (germline): SGHTA, FQGTGA. The CDR3 loop spans 13 amino acids. The trim removed 3 bases at V and 4 bases at J, leaving 2 bases unmatched. The DNA for the CDR3 is TGTGCCAGCAGCTTCAACAGGGGCACTGAAGCTTTCTTT. It encodes CASSFNRGTEAFF.

The chain has TRBV16 and TRBJ2-1; 10 bases match TRBD2. Germline CDR1 reads KGHSY; CDR2 reads FQNENV. The junction had 8 bases not matched to a gene; V was cut back by 1 base and J by 5 bases. The CDR3 consists of 17 residues. The DNA for the CDR3 is TGTGCCAGCAGCCAATATTCCCCTAGCGGGAGAGACAATGAGCAGTTCTTC. This encodes CASSQYSPSGRDNEQFF.